This TCR beta chain derives from a study of T cells in Graves' hyperthyroidism and ophthalmopathy (dated by TCRdb to about 2019). In the study overall: Peripheral blood was sampled at the time of initial diagnosis, prior to any treatment. To identify distinguishing TCR V-J signatures, a discovery cohort of 90 to 100 patients was used, comprising 43 with Graves' ophthalmopathy and approximately 58 with stable Graves' hyperthyroidism. Whether ophthalmopathy could be predicted prospectively was tested in an independent validation cohort made up of about 18 hyperthyroidism patients plus 17 patients who later progressed to ophthalmopathy. For training and testing, the roughly 93 patients in the discovery cohort were randomly divided in a 7:3 ratio. In addition, the study compared T-cell repertoires in thyroid tissue and in blood from five to seven Graves' hyperthyroidism patients. Following sampling, methimazole starting at 30 mg daily was given to hyperthyroidism patients, and high-dose intravenous methylprednisolone was given to ophthalmopathy patients. The paper reports TCR Vbeta CDR3 sequencing of 140 or so peripheral blood samples: around 45 ophthalmopathy, under 80 hyperthyroidism and approximately 17 progressor patients. Results and caveats for the whole study, not just this receptor: Ophthalmopathy was separated from stable hyperthyroidism by a 13 V-J signature model, with 87.88% sensitivity and approximately 81% specificity obtained in cross-validation and 80%/75% obtained in testing. Most expanded thyroid clonotypes (frequency above 0.001) were also detected in blood, a finding suggesting that blood repertoires may reflect thyroid immune responses. No statistical method was used to set the sample size in advance, and investigators knew the group allocation. During validation, the model predicted progression to ophthalmopathy a median of roughly 7.1 months ahead of onset, with almost 71% sensitivity and 72.22% specificity.

Turning to this clonotype: What this receptor recognizes is not known. Base qualities are not recorded, but no much larger clone differs from it by a single base.

The hyperthyroidism patients were between 18 and 65 years old and newly diagnosed, with a disease duration of less than 2 months. Exclusion was applied to patients with uncontrolled infections, other autoimmune diseases, pregnancy or lactation. Diagnoses relied on clinical symptoms, serum thyroxine and TRAb, thyroid ultrasound and orbital computed tomography. Blood from progressor patients was drawn when they were first diagnosed with hyperthyroidism, before any ophthalmopathy symptoms appeared. PBMCs were separated from 10 ml of fresh peripheral blood using Ficoll-Paque density gradient centrifugation. Progressor patients were first diagnosed with Graves' hyperthyroidism and then developed ophthalmopathy during follow-up. Total RNA was extracted using Trizol reagent, and RNA quality was assessed on an Agilent 2100 Bioanalyzer. TCR beta CDR3 regions were amplified from RNA transcripts. The TCR CDR3 was subjected to a first round of RT-PCR using the HTBI primer set and the Qiagen OneStep RT-PCR kit. The libraries were constructed in a second round of multiplex PCR and then size-selected and purified. The libraries were sequenced on an Illumina HiSeq2000 using paired-end 100 bp reads. Processing in the source paper ran as follows. Raw data were processed with SOAPnuke, discarding reads with adapters, uncalled bases, mean Phred below 15, or no exact constant-primer or identifier match. High-quality paired reads were merged using COPE v1.2.5, and each unique nucleotide sequence was defined as a clonotype. MiTCR v1.1 was used to align clonotypes to the IMGT TRBV, TRBD and TRBJ reference segments. Only V-J combinations with frequency above 0.0001, covering 99% to 99.2% of repertoires, were analysed. A TCS score was defined as the ratio of F50 (clonal expansion) to E x V (chaos), with BLOSUM62-based TCRdist applied between CDR3 peptides within each V-J. Welch's t-statistics and random forest reduced 500 to 650 V-J features to about 12, which were used in a naive Bayes classifier (R e1071). Clones were called with MiXCR by TCRdb after fastp trimmed the public reads at Q25, and only in-frame beta chains were retained. Each entry merges the rows of one CDR3 protein and shows their most common DNA and genes. The V and J calls and clone size come from TCRdb's table, not from the authors' own analysis. The sample table records about 290,000 distinct CDR3 sequences; about 15% of these occur just once. Together, the top ten hold more than 30% of the sample.

The TCR originated in a woman aged 45 to 65 with Graves' hyperthyroidism that later progressed to Graves' ophthalmopathy. Input material: blood.

The CDR3 reads as follows: CASSLAALLNTGELFF. The bases read TGCGCCAGCAGCTTGGCGGCACTCTTGAACACCGGGGAGCTGTTTTTT. This receptor chain uses TRBV5-1 and TRBJ2-2; no D gene is confidently identified. Its CDR3 holds 16 amino acids, cysteine through phenylalanine. CDR3 DNA is the only sequence kept; it has 48 bases, read in frame from the first base. The germline V gene yields SGHRS for CDR1 and YFSETQ for CDR2. The V end loses 0 bases and the J end loses 1 base, and a stretch of 10 bases separates them.